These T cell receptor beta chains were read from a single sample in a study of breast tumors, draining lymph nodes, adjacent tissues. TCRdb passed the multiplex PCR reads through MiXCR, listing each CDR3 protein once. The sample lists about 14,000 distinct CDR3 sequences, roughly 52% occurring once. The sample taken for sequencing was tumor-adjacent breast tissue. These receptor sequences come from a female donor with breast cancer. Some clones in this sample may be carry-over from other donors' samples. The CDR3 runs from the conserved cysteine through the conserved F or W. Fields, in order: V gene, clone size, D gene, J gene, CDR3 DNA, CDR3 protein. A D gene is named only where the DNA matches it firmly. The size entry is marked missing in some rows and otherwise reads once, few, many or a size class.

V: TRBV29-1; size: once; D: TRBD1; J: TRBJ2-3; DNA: TGCAGCGTTCACACAACAGGGGGTGAAACAGATACGCAGTATTTT; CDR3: CSVHTTGGETDTQYF
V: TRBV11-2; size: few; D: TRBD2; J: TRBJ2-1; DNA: TGTGCCAGTACTAGCGGGAGAAACAATGAGCAGTTCTTC; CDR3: CASTSGRNNEQFF
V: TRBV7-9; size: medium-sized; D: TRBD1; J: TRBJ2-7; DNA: TGTGCCAGCAGCTTGGGACAGGGCAACGAGCAGTACTTC; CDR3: CASSLGQGNEQYF
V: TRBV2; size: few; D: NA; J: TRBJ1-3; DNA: TGTGCCAGCAGTGCTTCCAGGGGTGCAAACACCATATATTTT; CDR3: CASSASRGANTIYF
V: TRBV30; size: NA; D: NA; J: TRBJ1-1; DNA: TGTGCCTGGAATCGGCCTTTGAGCACTGAAGCTTTCTTT; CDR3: CAWNRPLSTEAFF
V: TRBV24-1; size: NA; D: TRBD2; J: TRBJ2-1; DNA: TGTGCCACCTGGTCTGGGGCTAGCGGGGGGTACAATGAGCAGTTCTTC; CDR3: CATWSGASGGYNEQFF
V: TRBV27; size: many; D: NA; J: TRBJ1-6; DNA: TGTGCCAGCAGTTTAGACTTAGTGAGCTCCTATAATTCACCCCTCCACTTT; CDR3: CASSLDLVSSYNSPLHF
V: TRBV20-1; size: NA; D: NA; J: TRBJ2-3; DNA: TGCAGTGCAAAACAGGGAACAGATACGCAGTATTTT; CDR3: CSAKQGTDTQYF
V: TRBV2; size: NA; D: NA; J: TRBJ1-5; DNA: TGTGCCAGCAGTGAGGGTAATAGGCGGCCCCAGCATTTT; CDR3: CASSEGNRRPQHF
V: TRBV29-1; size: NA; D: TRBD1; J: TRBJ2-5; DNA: TGCAGCGTTGAACCGACAGGGGTTGGGACCCAGTACTTC; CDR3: CSVEPTGVGTQYF
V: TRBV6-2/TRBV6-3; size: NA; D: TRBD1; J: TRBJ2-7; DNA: TGTGCCAGCAGCCCCAAGACAGGGAAGGGTACCTACGAGCAGTACTTC; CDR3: CASSPKTGKGTYEQYF
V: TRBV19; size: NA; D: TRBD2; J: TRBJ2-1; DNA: TGTGCCAGTACAGCGCTAGCGGGAGGAAGCTCCTACAATGAGCAGTTCTTC; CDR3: CASTALAGGSSYNEQFF
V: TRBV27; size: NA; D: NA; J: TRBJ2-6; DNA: TGTGCCAGCAGTCCCTCTGGGGCCAACGTCCTGACTTTC; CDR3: CASSPSGANVLTF
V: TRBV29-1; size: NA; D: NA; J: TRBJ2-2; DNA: TGCAGCGTTGAAGTAGTAAGCGGGGAGCTGTTTTTT; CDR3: CSVEVVSGELFF
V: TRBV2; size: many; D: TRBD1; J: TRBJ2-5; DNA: TGTGCCAGCAGTGAAGGTGGACAGGGTAAAGAGACCCAGTACTTC; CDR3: CASSEGGQGKETQYF
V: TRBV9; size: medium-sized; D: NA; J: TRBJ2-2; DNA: TGTGCCAGCCAAGGAGGGACGACTAACACCGGGGAGCTGTTTTTT; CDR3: CASQGGTTNTGELFF
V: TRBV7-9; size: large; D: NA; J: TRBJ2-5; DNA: TGTGCCAGCAGCTTAGCGCTCGCGGAGGACTTTCGAAAGTACTTC; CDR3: CASSLALAEDFRKYF
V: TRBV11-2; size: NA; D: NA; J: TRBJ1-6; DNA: TGTGCCAGCAGCTTAGAGCCGACTAGCGGGGGGGCAGGAAATTCACCCCTCCACTTT; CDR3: CASSLEPTSGGAGNSPLHF
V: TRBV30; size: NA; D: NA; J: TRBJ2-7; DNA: TGTGCCTGGAGGGAGTCCCCGGGGGAGCAGTACTTC; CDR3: CAWRESPGEQYF
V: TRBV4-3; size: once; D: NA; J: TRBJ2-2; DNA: TGCGCCAGCAGCCGAGGACAGTCAAACACCGGGGAGCTGTTTTTT; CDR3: CASSRGQSNTGELFF
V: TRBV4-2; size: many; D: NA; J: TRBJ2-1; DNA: TGTGCCAGCAGCCATTCGGGCTCACACTCTAGCTCCTACAATGAGCAGTTCTTC; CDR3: CASSHSGSHSSSYNEQFF
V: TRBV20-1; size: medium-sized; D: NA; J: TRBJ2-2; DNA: TGCAGTGCTAGAGTTAGTTCGAGACCGACGGAGCTGTTTTTT; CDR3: CSARVSSRPTELFF
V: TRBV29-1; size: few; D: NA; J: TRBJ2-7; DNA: TGCAGCGTTGAGATGGGACGGGAGCCCTACGAGCAGTACTTC; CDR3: CSVEMGREPYEQYF
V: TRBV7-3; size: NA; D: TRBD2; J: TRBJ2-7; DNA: TGTGCCAGCCCACCCAGACTAGCGGGGCGGGCCTACGAGCAGTACTTC; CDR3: CASPPRLAGRAYEQYF
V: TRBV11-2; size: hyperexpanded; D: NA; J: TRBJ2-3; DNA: TGTGCCAGCAGCTTAGGTCTAGGGGGCACAGATACGCAGTATTTT; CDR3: CASSLGLGGTDTQYF
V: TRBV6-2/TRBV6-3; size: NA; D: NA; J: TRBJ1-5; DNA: TGTGCCAGCAACCTCGGGGGTGGCAATCAGCCCCAGCATTTT; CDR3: CASNLGGGNQPQHF
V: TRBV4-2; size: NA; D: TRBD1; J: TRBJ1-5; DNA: TGTGCCAGCAGACGTGACAGGGATCAGCCCCAGCATTTT; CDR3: CASRRDRDQPQHF
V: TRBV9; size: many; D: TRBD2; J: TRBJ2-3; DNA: TGTGCCAGCAGCGGTGGGACTAGCGGTTTAACAGATACGCAGTATTTT; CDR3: CASSGGTSGLTDTQYF
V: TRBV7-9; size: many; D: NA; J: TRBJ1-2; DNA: TGTGCCAGCAGCCAAAGGGAGGACGGCTATGGCTACACCTTC; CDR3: CASSQREDGYGYTF
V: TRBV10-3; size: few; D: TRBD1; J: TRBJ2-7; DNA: TGTGCCATCAGTGAGTCGGGACAGAACGTCTACGAGCAGTACTTC; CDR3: CAISESGQNVYEQYF
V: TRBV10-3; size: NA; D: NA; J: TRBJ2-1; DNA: TGTGCCATCAGTGAGTCCAATGAGCAGTTCTTC; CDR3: CAISESNEQFF
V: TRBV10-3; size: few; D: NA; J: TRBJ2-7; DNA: TGTGCCATCAGTGATTTTTCGTACGAGCAGTACTTC; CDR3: CAISDFSYEQYF
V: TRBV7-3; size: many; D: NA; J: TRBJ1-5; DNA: TGTGCCAGCAGCTTAAGTGGGAATCAGCCCCAGCATTTT; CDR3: CASSLSGNQPQHF
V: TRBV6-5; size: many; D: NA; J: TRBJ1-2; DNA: TGTGCCAGCAGTCACGAGTTCAGGGGAGCGAATGGCTACACCTTC; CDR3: CASSHEFRGANGYTF
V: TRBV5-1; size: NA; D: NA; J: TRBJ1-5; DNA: TGCGCCAGCAGCCAACCCCTGGCCCCCTATCAGCCCCAGCATTTT; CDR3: CASSQPLAPYQPQHF
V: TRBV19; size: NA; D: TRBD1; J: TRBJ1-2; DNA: TGTGCCAGTAGTATACCCGGACAGGGGTTCTATGGCTACACCTTC; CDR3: CASSIPGQGFYGYTF
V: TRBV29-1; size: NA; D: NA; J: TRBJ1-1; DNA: TGCAGCGTTGAATTTAAGGGGGCTTTCTTT; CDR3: CSVEFKGAFF
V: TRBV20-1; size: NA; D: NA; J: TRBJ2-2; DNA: TGCAGTGCTAGAGATCTGGGTACCGGGGAGCTGTTTTTT; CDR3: CSARDLGTGELFF
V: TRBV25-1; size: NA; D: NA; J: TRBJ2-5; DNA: TGTGCCAGCAGTGAATTCTCGCCGGCGGTCCAAGAGACCCAGTACTTC; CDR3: CASSEFSPAVQETQYF
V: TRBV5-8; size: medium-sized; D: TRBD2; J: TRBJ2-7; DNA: TGTGCCAGCAGCCAGGAATCTGGACTAGCGCGGTACGAGCAGTACTTC; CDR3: CASSQESGLARYEQYF
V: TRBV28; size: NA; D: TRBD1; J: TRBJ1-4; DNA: TGTGCCAGCAGTGCCCAACAGGGGACTAATGAAAAACTGTTTTTT; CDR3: CASSAQQGTNEKLFF
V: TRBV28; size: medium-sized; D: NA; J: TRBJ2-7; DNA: TGTGCCAGCAGTTCATACAGCGAAAACGAGCAGTACTTC; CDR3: CASSSYSENEQYF
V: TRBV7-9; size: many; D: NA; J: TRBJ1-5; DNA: TGTGCCAGCAGCTTAAGGGGGGGGGATCAGCCCCAGCATTTT; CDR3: CASSLRGGDQPQHF
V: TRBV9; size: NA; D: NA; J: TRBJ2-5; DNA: TGTGCCAGCAGCCAGGGAGATGGGAAAGAGACCCAGTACTTC; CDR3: CASSQGDGKETQYF
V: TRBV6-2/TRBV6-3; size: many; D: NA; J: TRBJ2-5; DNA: TGTGCCAGCAGTTTTACAAAAGAGACCCAGTACTTC; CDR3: CASSFTKETQYF
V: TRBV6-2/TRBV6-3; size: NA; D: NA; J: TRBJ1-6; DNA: TGTGCCAGCAGCTACTTTTCGGAAAATTCACCCCTCCCCTTT; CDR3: CASSYFSENSPLPF
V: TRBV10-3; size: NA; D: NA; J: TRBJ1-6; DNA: TGTGCCATTACATCGGGAGGAGAGAATTCACCCCTCCACTTT; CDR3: CAITSGGENSPLHF
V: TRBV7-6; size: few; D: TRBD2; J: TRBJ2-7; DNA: TGTGCCAGCAGCCCAGCGGGACCCAGCTCCTACGAGCAGTACTTC; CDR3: CASSPAGPSSYEQYF
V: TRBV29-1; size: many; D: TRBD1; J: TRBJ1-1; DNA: TGCAGCGTTGGAGGGACAGGACTGAACACTGAAGCTTTCTTT; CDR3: CSVGGTGLNTEAFF
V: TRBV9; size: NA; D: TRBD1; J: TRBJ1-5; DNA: TGTGCCAGCAGCGTGAACCGGGACAGGGGATCAGCAATTCAGCCCCAGCATTTT; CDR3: CASSVNRDRGSAIQPQHF
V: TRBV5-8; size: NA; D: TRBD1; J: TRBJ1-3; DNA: TGTGCCAGCAGTTCCGGGACAGCGTCCTCTGGAAACACCATATATTTT; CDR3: CASSSGTASSGNTIYF
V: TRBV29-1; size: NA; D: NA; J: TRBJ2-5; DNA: TGCAGCGTTGGGGCGTCAGCTCAAGAGACCCAGTACTTC; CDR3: CSVGASAQETQYF